This TCR beta chain was recovered during a study of T cell repertoires in cytomegalovirus infection. Study summary: Newly reported HLA-C-restricted and thoroughly characterized HLA-B-restricted CMV epitopes were employed. Public TCR beta signatures indicated both CMV infection and matching HLA type.

Study-wide results and caveats: Summed frequency of public TCR beta families distinguished CMV carriers with the relevant HLA. Within the response measured ex vivo, HLA-C-restricted CMV-specific TCR beta clonotypes were dominant.

TCRdb re-analysed the reads in MiXCR, keeping a single row per CDR3 protein. The table lists 900,000 to 950,000 distinct CDR3 sequences, about a third of them singletons. CDR1 SGHAT and CDR2 FQDESV come from the germline V gene (reference sequence). The CDR3 runs to 16 residues. V lost 0 bases and J lost 2; bases outside the gene matches: 4. Regarding this clonotype: Its antigen is unknown.

The specimen was cultured CD8+ T cells from PBMCs, collected from culture after CMV antigen stimulation. The V gene is TRBV11-1, the J gene TRBJ2-1; TRBD1 matches at 7 bases. This sequence originates from a human donor in good health (CMV status not recorded). Some clones in this sample may be carry-over from other donors' samples. CDR3: CASSLAQGIPYNEQFF. CDR3 DNA: TGTGCCAGCAGCTTAGCACAGGGGATACCCTACAATGAGCAGTTCTTC. Full variable domain (missing parts from reference TRBV11-1 and TRBJ2-1): EAEVAQSPRYKITEKSQAVAFWCDPISGHATLYWYRQILGQGPELLVQFQDESVVDDSQLPKDRFSAERLKGVDSTLKIQPAELGDSAMYLCASSLAQGIPYNEQFFGPGTRLTVL.